This TCR beta chain originates from a study of Tregs in tolerant kidney transplant recipients. CDR3 size: 15 residues. Trimming pared 0 bases from V and 1 base from J, leaving 9 bases between. Germline assignment: CDR1 SGHRS and CDR2 YFSETQ. TCRdb keeps only in-frame clones here, not all; method: immunoSEQ multiplex PCR. The sample lists around 74,000 clones, approximately 98% seen once, with approximately 0.56% in the top ten. Unstimulated Tregs (CD4+CD25+CD127-) and CD4+CD25- non-Tregs were sorted from PBMCs. The source of this sequence is a human donor who received a combined kidney and bone marrow transplant. The rearrangement uses TRBV5-1 and TRBJ2-3; possibly TRBD2 for D (5 bases). The sample consisted of CD4+ T cells from blood, taken before the transplant. As DNA, the CDR3 is TGCGCCAGCAGCTTGGCCGGGGTCCGCACAGATACGCAGTATTTT. This encodes CASSLAGVRTDTQYF.